Listed here are 21 T cell receptor beta chains from one sample, sequenced in a study of PD-1 blockade in classical Hodgkin lymphoma. Repertoires were generated with immunoSEQ multiplex PCR, while TCRdb's copy carries only in-frame clones and drops some. The sample holds roughly 26,000 clones, 85% to 90% seen once. After autologous stem cell transplantation all patients relapsed, and prior brentuximab vedotin exposure differed between cohorts. This material consisted of peripheral blood mononuclear cells (PBMCs), taken at baseline. All receptors come from a human donor with classical Hodgkin lymphoma.

This chain connects TRBV19 to TRBJ1-5, with 7 positions matching TRBD1. There are 15 residues in the CDR3. V trimming: 2 bases; J trimming: 4 bases; junction bases outside the gene matches: 5. The germline CDR1 and CDR2 sequences are LNHDA and SQIVND (reference sequence). CDR3 coding DNA: TGTGCCAGTAGTATATGGGGGACAGCGAATCAGCCCCAGCATTTT. Residues: CASSIWGTANQPQHF.

In its sample, this clone is medium-sized (0.01 to 0.1%). This sequence joins TRBV6-5 and TRBJ1-6; TRBD1 matches 7 bases. J was trimmed by 5 bases and V by 4 bases; bases with no gene match: 5. CDR1 is MNHEY and CDR2 is SVGAGI in the germline V gene. The length of the CDR3 is 15 residues. This CDR3 reads CASSLQGTNNSPLHF. The DNA for the CDR3 is TGTGCCAGCAGTTTACAGGGGACCAATAATTCACCCCTCCACTTT.

The chain uses TRBV14 and TRBJ2-7; D is possibly TRBD2 (5 bases). This CDR3 is built from 13 residues. Germline V lookup: CDR1 SGHDN, CDR2 FVKESK. V was trimmed by 4 bases and J by 5 bases, leaving 12 bases between them. The DNA for the CDR3 is TGTGCCAGCAGCCTCTTACGGGGTAACGAGCAGTACTTC. It specifies CASSLLRGNEQYF. The entire variable domain, with the rest obtained from reference TRBV14 and TRBJ2-7, is as follows: EAGVTQFPSHSVIEKGQTVTLRCDPISGHDNLYWYRRVMGKEIKFLLHFVKESKQDESGMPNNRFLAERTGGTYSTLKVQPAELEDSGVYFCASSLLRGNEQYFGPGTRLTVT.

The rearrangement uses TRBV11-2 and TRBJ2-2; perhaps TRBD1 as D (6 bases). The CDR3 has 15 residues. Trimming shortened V by 4 bases and J by 6 bases, and 15 bases separated the two germline ends. CDR1 is SGHAT and CDR2 is FQNNGV in the germline V gene. In nucleotides, the CDR3 is TGTGCCAGCAGCTCGACAGGTGGTTTGCCCGGGGAGCTGTTTTTT. It encodes CASSSTGGLPGELFF.

The chain employs TRBV6-5 and TRBJ1-2; D perhaps matches TRBD1 (5 bases). Germline CDR1 and CDR2: MNHEY and SVGAGI. This CDR3 contains 14 residues. V shed 8 bases and J shed 1 base, with 14 bases lying between them. CDR3 sequence (DNA): TGTGCCAGCGGATGGGCAGGGTATAACTATGGCTACACCTTC. The encoded protein is CASGWAGYNYGYTF.

This chain uses TRBV28 with TRBJ1-4, with D maybe TRBD1 (5 bases). The germline V gene has CDR1 MDHEN and CDR2 SYDVKM. This CDR3 has 14 residues. Deletions cut 3 bases from V and 8 bases from J, with 13 bases between. CDR3 in DNA: TGTGCCAGCAGTTTCCCGGGGGGGGGAGAAAAACTGTTTTTT. As protein: CASSFPGGGEKLFF.

The V gene is TRBV6-9, the J gene TRBJ1-2, with a weak D call TRBD1 (5 bases). V lost 5 bases and J 6 bases, leaving 7 bases between the germline ends. CDR1 is MNHGY and CDR2 is SVAAGI in the germline V gene. The CDR3 length is 11 residues. CDR3 in amino acids: CASSPGHGYTF. The CDR3 coding sequence is TGTGCCAGCAGTCCAGGGCATGGCTACACCTTC.

This clone was seen only once. V usage is TRBV19 and J usage is TRBJ1-2; D might be TRBD1 (6 bases). This CDR3 spans 14 amino acids. With 3 bases removed from V and 4 bases from J, the gap between germline ends came to 12 bases. Germline V gene sequence: CDR1 LNHDA, CDR2 SQIVND (reference sequence). CDR3 DNA sequence: TGTGCCAGTAGTATTGGAGTGGACAGCTATGGCTACACCTTC. This translates into CASSIGVDSYGYTF.

The chain joins TRBV7-9 to TRBJ1-2; D is unresolved. This CDR3 contains 16 residues. The V and J ends lost 4 bases and 3 bases respectively, with 18 bases between them. Germline assignment: CDR1 SEHNR and CDR2 FQNEAQ (reference sequence). DNA of the CDR3: TGTGCCAGCAGCTCAAGTGGTGGTGGGCAGGACTATGGCTACACCTTC. It codes for CASSSSGGGQDYGYTF. Based on the CDR3 plus reference TRBV7-9 and TRBJ1-2, the full variable domain is DTGVSQNPRHKITKRGQNVTFRCDPISEHNRLYWYRQTLGQGPEFLTYFQNEAQLEKSRLLSDRFSAERPKGSFSTLEIQRTEQGDSAMYLCASSSSGGGQDYGYTFGSGTRLTVV.

V usage is TRBV6-5 and J usage is TRBJ2-5; D is unclear. CDR1 is MNHEY, CDR2 SVGAGI, per germline. The CDR3 has 11 amino acids. Between the trimmed V and J ends, which lost 5 bases and 5 bases, there was a span of 6 bases. CDR3 protein: CASSRMETQYF. The CDR3 DNA is TGTGCCAGCAGTCGAATGGAGACCCAGTACTTC.

The V and J genes are TRBV5-1 and TRBJ1-1, with D possibly matching TRBD1 (6 bases). Trimming removed 3 bases at V and 2 bases at J, with 14 bases between. Germline CDR1 is SGHRS and CDR2 is YFSETQ. The CDR3 sequence is 15 residues long. The CDR3 loop is CASSSQGPGNTEAFF. For the CDR3, the DNA is TGCGCCAGCAGCTCCCAGGGGCCGGGAAACACTGAAGCTTTCTTT.

The gene calls are TRBV5-1 and TRBJ1-4, with D possibly matching TRBD1 (6 bases). The CDR3 length is 13 residues. V lost 0 bases to trimming and J lost 7 bases, with 7 bases between them. CDR1 and CDR2 (germline): SGHRS, YFSETQ. The CDR3 coding sequence is TGCGCCAGCAGCTTGGGCAGGGGTGAAAAACTGTTTTTT. It codes for CASSLGRGEKLFF.

The chain is built from TRBV7-5 and TRBJ2-7; TRBD2, the D gene given by the table, was not confirmed from the DNA. TRBV7-5 is reported as a pseudogene. The CDR3 runs to 15 residues. The CDR3 region is CARSYTSGDTYEQYF. The CDR3 DNA reads as TGTGCCAGAAGCTACACTAGCGGGGACACCTACGAGCAGTACTTC.

This clone was counted between two and nine times. The chain links TRBV6-4 to TRBJ2-3; the D is unclear. This CDR3 has 15 amino acids. Per the germline V gene, CDR1 is MRHNA and CDR2 is SNTAGT. V was shortened by 2 bases and J by 4 bases, with 13 bases between the two germline ends. The CDR3 here is CASSDRPSGADTQYF. The CDR3 DNA reads as TGTGCCAGCAGTGACCGGCCCTCCGGAGCAGATACGCAGTATTTT.

CDR3 sequence reads: CASSPQDRAGNTIYF. DNA of the CDR3: TGTGCCAGCAGCCCCCAGGACAGGGCCGGAAACACCATATATTTT. This chain connects TRBV9 to TRBJ1-3, with 8 bases that match TRBD1. V lost 4 bases to trimming and J lost 4 bases; unmatched junction nucleotides: 7. The CDR3 has 15 residues. Looked up from germline, CDR1 is SGDLS and CDR2 is YYNGEE. The variable domain in full, with the rest retrieved from reference TRBV9 and TRBJ1-3, is DSGVTQTPKHLITATGQRVTLRCSPRSGDLSVYWYQQSLDQGLQFLIQYYNGEERAKGNILERFSAQQFPDLHSELNLSSLELGDSALYFCASSPQDRAGNTIYFGEGSWLTVV.

The chain uses TRBV15 and TRBJ2-2; D remains ambiguous. V lost 2 bases and J 7 bases, leaving 5 bases between the germline ends. This CDR3 is built from 12 residues. Germline CDR1 reads LNHNV; CDR2 reads YYDKDF (reference sequence). CDR3 nucleotides: TGTGCCACCAGCAGATACTTCGGGGAGCTGTTTTTT. Translating gives CATSRYFGELFF.

V and J are TRBV6-1 and TRBJ2-7; D gene ambiguous. The CDR3 totals 14 residues. With 6 bases removed from V and 0 bases from J, the gap between germline ends came to 12 bases. Germline V lookup: CDR1 MNHNS, CDR2 SASEGT. For the CDR3, the DNA is TGTGCCAGCAGAACGACGGTGAGCTCCTACGAGCAGTACTTC. Protein: CASRTTVSSYEQYF.

The J gene is TRBJ1-1, the V gene TRBV27; tentative D call: TRBD1 (5 bases). The CDR3 runs to 15 residues. Trimming pared 5 bases from V and 0 bases from J, leaving 13 bases between. Germline V gene data show CDR1 as MNHEY and CDR2 as SMNVEV (reference sequence). The CDR3 coding sequence is TGTGCCAGCAGTCGCACAGGTGGGTTGAACACTGAAGCTTTCTTT. Residues: CASSRTGGLNTEAFF.

The chain employs TRBV5-1 and TRBJ2-1; the D is unclear. V lost 1 base, J lost 10 bases, and 15 bases lay in between. Germline V gene lookup returns CDR1 SGHRS and CDR2 YFSETQ. The CDR3 is 14 residues long. CDR3 nucleotide sequence: TGCGCCAGCAGCTTGAAGGGTTCGACTTCGGAGCAGTTCTTC. Translating it yields CASSLKGSTSEQFF.

The chain uses TRBV7-9 and TRBJ2-3; 9 bases match TRBD2. With 2 bases clipped from V and 9 bases from J, the junction kept 3 bases outside the gene matches. Germline CDR1 and CDR2: SEHNR and FQNEAQ (reference sequence). The CDR3 length is 13 residues. The CDR3 DNA is TGTGCCAGCAGCTTAACAGCGGGGGGCACGCAGTATTTT. Protein sequence: CASSLTAGGTQYF.

For the CDR3, the DNA is TGTGCCAGCAGCTTACAGGGGGGGTACGGCTACACCTTC. Encoded protein: CASSLQGGYGYTF. The chain joins TRBV7-9 to TRBJ1-2, with 7 bases lining up with TRBD1. Germline V gene sequence: CDR1 SEHNR, CDR2 FQNEAQ (reference sequence). CDR3 length equals 13 residues. V lost 2 bases and J lost 8; bases outside the gene matches: 5. The variable domain in full, with the rest retrieved from reference TRBV7-9 and TRBJ1-2, is DTGVSQNPRHKITKRGQNVTFRCDPISEHNRLYWYRQTLGQGPEFLTYFQNEAQLEKSRLLSDRFSAERPKGSFSTLEIQRTEQGDSAMYLCASSLQGGYGYTFGSGTRLTVV.